The subject of this entry is one TCR beta chain. Its antigen is as yet unknown. MiXCR, run by TCRdb on the PCR reads, gives a single entry per CDR3 protein. Of about 67,000 distinct CDR3 sequences listed, around 17% are singletons. This record belongs to a study of molecular identifiers for immune sequencing clone quantification. Study results and limitations: In a background of roughly 970,000 naive cells, spiked Jurkat TCR RNA from one cell was reportedly detectable. Under 1% of molecules in naive cells, but over 99% of effector molecules, belonged to clones above 20 RNA copies.

The CDR3 is 18 amino acids. With 5 bases clipped from V and 1 base from J, the junction kept 17 bases outside the gene matches. Germline CDR1 is DFQATT and CDR2 is SNEGSKA (reference sequence). Sequencing input: naive CD8+ T cells from blood, with Jurkat cell RNA spiked in. Subset indicated: FACS-sorted CD8+CD4-CCR7+CD45RA+ naive T cells. J is TRBJ2-5 and V is TRBV20-1; the match to TRBD1 covers 9 bases. The sequence was collected from a human donor in good health. Some libraries in this study had Jurkat cell RNA spiked in. This CDR3 reads CSAGRDRERLGTQETQYF. The CDR3 DNA reads as TGCAGTGCTGGCCGGGACAGGGAGAGGTTGGGGACCCAAGAGACCCAGTACTTC.